This TCR beta chain originates from a study of vaccination effects on CD4 cells after COVID-19 (dated by TCRdb to between 2022 and 2023). As for the study more broadly: In the ViraFEST assay, PBMC were stimulated with viral peptide pools, and antigen-specific CD4+ T cell clonotypes were then identified by expansion using TCR sequencing. A total of 10 COVID-19 convalescent patients and a handful of SARS-CoV-2-naive healthy vaccine recipients were included in the full study. Cultures from other donors in the study were sequenced with the Oncomine TCR Beta short-read assay on an Illumina iSeq 100. Each well held more than 1.5 million PBMC cultured in IMDM containing roughly 5.1% human AB serum, 9.5 to 10 IU/ml IL-2 and gentamicin, along with roughly 10 ug/ml peptides. Across the study, the median time from the second dose to post-vaccine sampling was 72 days (range 14 to 241). SARS-CoV-2 spike-specific CD4+ TCR repertoires were compared before and after mRNA vaccination in COVID-19 convalescent patients and in infection-naive vaccine recipients. Overall study outcomes, separate from this receptor: Marked clonal contraction was observed in both infection-induced and vaccine-induced clones at late post-vaccination timepoints, consistent with waning T cell responses. Only a small number of convalescent patients were included, and no early post-infection timepoints were available, which limited the study. In healthy vaccine recipients, vaccine-induced clones were almost all SARS-CoV-2 mono-reactive, with only 1 of 255 cross-reactive with common cold coronaviruses.

After roughly 11 days of culture, CD4+ T cells were isolated with the EasySep CD4+ T cell isolation kit. Participants received two doses of either the BNT162b2 or the mRNA-1273 mRNA SARS-CoV-2 vaccine. The absence of prior SARS-CoV-2 infection in healthy vaccine recipients was confirmed by negative nucleocapsid antibodies before and after vaccination. Half of the culture medium was replaced with fresh IL-2-containing medium on days 3 and 7. Unless noted otherwise, every peptide stimulation condition was cultured in triplicate wells. PBMC were separated from whole blood using Ficoll-Paque Plus gradient centrifugation and were then either cryopreserved at -140C or used fresh. Genomic DNA was extracted from cultured CD4+ T cells with the QIAamp micro DNA kit. The library was produced with the immunoSEQ multiplex PCR assay. DNA from the cultured, isolated CD4+ T cells was subjected to TCR beta CDR3 sequencing. Concerning the study's data processing: The analysis removed non-productive TCR sequences, trimmed reads to the CDR3 region, and retained only CDR3s that were 7 or more amino acids long. The MANAFEST web app was used to identify antigen-specific clonotypes by comparing expansion in peptide wells with expansion in reference cultures. Positive clones required FDR<0.05 expansion versus reference and all other wells, odds ratio above 5, and frequency above 0.1% in two replicate wells. Clonotypes significantly expanded in SARS-CoV-2 spike wells and in at least one common cold coronavirus spike condition were defined as cross-reactive. CDR3 similarity was assessed by Levenshtein distance with the stringdist R package, and unrooted trees were built with ape in R 3.6.1. Not all clones reach the TCRdb copy of this immuneACCESS table, which keeps in-frame sequences only. Checked studies attribute under half of the gap to unresolved V genes and leave the rest unexplained. The V and J calls and the clone size are those of that table, but D and trimming were determined from the DNA. Present in this sample are 50,000 to 60,000 clones, just under 80% of which were seen just once. Clones ranked in the top ten supply 4.3% of the sample.

This clone was counted a few times. The specificity of this receptor is unknown. Nothing much larger sits one base from this clone, and base qualities are not available. V is clipped by 3 bases and J by 1 base, and the sequence between their germline boundaries is 12 bases long. From the cysteine up to the phenylalanine, the CDR3 has a length of 15 residues. Just CDR3 DNA is preserved here, 45 bases in frame from base 1. The germline V gene (reference sequence) supplies CDR1 SEHNR and CDR2 FQNEAQ. This receptor was taken from a human donor who received a COVID-19 vaccine. This receptor chain uses TRBV7-9 and TRBJ1-1, and perhaps TRBD1 as D gene, on 5 matching bases. The sample in question was CD4+ T cells from PBMCs cultured without peptide, obtained after COVID-19 vaccination. The CDR3 protein: CASSFRGQGNTEAFF. The DNA sequence is as follows: TGTGCCAGCAGCTTTAGAGGCCAGGGGAACACTGAAGCTTTCTTT.